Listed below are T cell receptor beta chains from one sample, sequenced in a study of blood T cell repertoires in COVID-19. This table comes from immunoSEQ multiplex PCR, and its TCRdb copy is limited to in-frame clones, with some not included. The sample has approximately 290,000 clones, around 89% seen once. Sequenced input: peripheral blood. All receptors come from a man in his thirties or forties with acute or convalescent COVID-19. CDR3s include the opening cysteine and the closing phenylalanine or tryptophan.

CASSPRQGPYNEQFF TRBJ2-1 TRBV5-1
CASSPQLAGGYEQYF TRBJ2-7 TRBV7-2
CATSRGQGGNQPQHF TRBJ1-5 TRBV15
CASRGTGKNTEAFF TRBJ1-1 TRBV3-1/TRBV3-2
CASSFEDLLEEQYF TRBJ2-7 TRBV5-1
CASSEAPGMSDEQYF TRBJ2-7 TRBV6-1
CASSELTNYGYTF TRBJ1-2 TRBV6-1
CASSRLAGTNEQFF TRBJ2-1 TRBV19
CASSPGHDYEQYF TRBJ2-7 TRBV19
CASRAGDGTEAFF TRBJ1-1 TRBV2
CATSRAEWDGLIAKNIQYF TRBJ2-4 TRBV15
CASRNQRSTGELFF TRBJ2-2 TRBV19
CSVGTQQETQYF TRBJ2-5 TRBV29-1
CAWRGTWNSPLHF TRBJ1-6 TRBV30
CASRRGQGLPDTQYF TRBJ2-3 TRBV5-1
CASSLMSDNRDPYEQYF TRBJ2-7 TRBV7-2
CASWPVGQPYQPQHF TRBJ1-5 TRBV19
CASRPGGSFYEQYF TRBJ2-7 TRBV11-2
CASTNRVRVTEQYF TRBJ2-7 TRBV6-4
CASSPDRGRAGTQYF TRBJ2-5 TRBV5-1
CASSYQGRDYGYTF TRBJ1-2 TRBV7-9
CASSQDVLAGGIGELFF TRBJ2-2 TRBV3-1/TRBV3-2
CASSLRNLQGASAKNIQYF TRBJ2-4 TRBV7-2
CASSQGARGEKLFF TRBJ1-4 TRBV6-4
CASRGGRTGSKYEQYF TRBJ2-7 TRBV2
CASSQDTGFGNIQYF TRBJ2-4 TRBV14
CSARDQYEQYF TRBJ2-7 TRBV20-1
CASRNRDSPQHF TRBJ1-5 TRBV6-5
CASSDPGSRDYEQFF TRBJ2-1 TRBV6-1
CASRSNLGAGYEQYF TRBJ2-7 TRBV28
CASSQPGQGFSAEAFF TRBJ1-1 TRBV3-1/TRBV3-2
CASSGLDHNEQFF TRBJ2-1 TRBV12-3/TRBV12-4
CASSREGQPQHF TRBJ1-5 TRBV27
CASRGSTGLNEQFF TRBJ2-1 TRBV28
CASSLKPGAFF TRBJ1-1 TRBV12-3/TRBV12-4
CASRYRDSYGYTF TRBJ1-2 TRBV5-6
CASSPTGTNTGELFF TRBJ2-2 TRBV18
CASCSTGKNTEAFF TRBJ1-1 TRBV18
CASSSTRETQYF TRBJ2-5 TRBV13
CASSQTSGNSYEQYF TRBJ2-7 TRBV7-6
CASSLGRVYNEQFF TRBJ2-1 TRBV11-2